In this sample, the clone carrying this T cell receptor (beta chain) turned up many times. As yet, its antigen is unknown. The entry originates in a study of early T cells in non-severe SARS-CoV-2 infection. Turning to the study itself: It was bulk RNA from unsorted whole blood that was sequenced, and the chains were unpaired.

Study-level findings and limits: There was a bias toward anti-spike CD8 responses in VDJdb matching, which missed private and CD4 specificities.

Researchers tagged individual cDNA molecules with unique molecular identifiers. TCRdb re-derived calls from the 5' RACE reads in MiXCR, one entry per CDR3 protein. The table has about 77,000 distinct CDR3 sequences, more than 7.5% seen once. After removal of 7 bases from V and 8 bases from J, the junction contained 21 bases not matched to a gene. The CDR3 consists of 18 residues. Germline V gives CDR1 LNHDA, CDR2 SQIVND (reference sequence). The sample consisted of whole blood. This clonotype was obtained from an adult who was a healthcare worker with PCR-confirmed SARS-CoV-2 infection or an uninfected control (not recorded which). This chain connects TRBV19 to TRBJ2-1; 9 bases are shared with TRBD2. CDR3 sequence: CASKGRGTSSFVRDEQFF. The CDR3 DNA sequence: TGTGCCAGTAAGGGACGGGGGACTAGCTCTTTTGTTCGCGATGAGCAGTTCTTC.